Here is one T cell receptor beta chain with its context. Germline V gene lookup returns CDR1 SGHRS and CDR2 YFSETQ. CDR3 length equals 17 residues. The V end was cut by 0 bases, the J end by 0 bases, with 14 bases between. TCRdb recomputed calls from the 5' RACE reads with MiXCR, one row per CDR3 protein. The data show 50,000 to 70,000 distinct CDR3 sequences, around 21% seen once. Tregs were sorted as CD4+CD25+CD127-/low cells. Sequencing was carried out using tumor-infiltrating Tregs sorted from the breast tumor. The receptor was derived from a female donor with breast cancer. The rearrangement uses TRBV5-1 and TRBJ2-3; D may be TRBD2 (7 bases). Here the CDR3 DNA reads TGCGCCAGCAGCTTGGCCGCGGGGGCCCCAAGCACAGATACGCAGTATTTT. Translated, it gives CASSLAAGAPSTDTQYF.